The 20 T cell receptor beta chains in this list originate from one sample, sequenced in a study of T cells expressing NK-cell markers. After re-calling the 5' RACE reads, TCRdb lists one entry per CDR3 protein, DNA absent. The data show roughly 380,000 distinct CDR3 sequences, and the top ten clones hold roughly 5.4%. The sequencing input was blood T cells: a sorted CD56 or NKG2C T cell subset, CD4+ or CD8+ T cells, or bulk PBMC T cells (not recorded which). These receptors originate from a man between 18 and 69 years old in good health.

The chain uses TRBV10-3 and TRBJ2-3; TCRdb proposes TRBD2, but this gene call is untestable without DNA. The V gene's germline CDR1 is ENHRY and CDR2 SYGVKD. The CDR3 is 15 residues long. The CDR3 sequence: CAIGGGGASTDTQYF.

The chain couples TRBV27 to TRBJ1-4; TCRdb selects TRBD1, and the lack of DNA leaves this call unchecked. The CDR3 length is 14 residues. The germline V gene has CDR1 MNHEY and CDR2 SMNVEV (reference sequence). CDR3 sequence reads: CASSFRGRVEKLFF.

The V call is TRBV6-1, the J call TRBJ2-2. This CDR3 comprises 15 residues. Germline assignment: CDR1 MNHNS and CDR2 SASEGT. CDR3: CASSEALISTGELFF.

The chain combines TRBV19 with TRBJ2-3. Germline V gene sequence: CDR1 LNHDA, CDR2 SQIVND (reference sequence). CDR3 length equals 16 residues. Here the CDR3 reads CASSPKQGSGTDTQYF.

CDR3 in amino acids: CASSFSKFYGEQFF. The chain uses TRBV7-9 and TRBJ2-1. CDR1 SEHNR and CDR2 FQNEAQ come from the germline V gene (reference sequence). This CDR3 is built from 14 residues.

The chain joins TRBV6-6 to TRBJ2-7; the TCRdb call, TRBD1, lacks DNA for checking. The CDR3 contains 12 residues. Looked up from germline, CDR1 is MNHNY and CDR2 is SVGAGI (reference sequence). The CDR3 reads CASRIWDHEQYF.

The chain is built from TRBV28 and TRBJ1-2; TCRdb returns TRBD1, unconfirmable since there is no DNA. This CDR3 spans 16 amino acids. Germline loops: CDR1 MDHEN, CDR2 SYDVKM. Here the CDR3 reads CASSPGGGDRVYGYTF.

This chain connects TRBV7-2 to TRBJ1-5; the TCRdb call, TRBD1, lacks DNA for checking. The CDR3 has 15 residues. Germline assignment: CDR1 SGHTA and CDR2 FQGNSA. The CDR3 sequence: CASSLQGATNQPQHF.

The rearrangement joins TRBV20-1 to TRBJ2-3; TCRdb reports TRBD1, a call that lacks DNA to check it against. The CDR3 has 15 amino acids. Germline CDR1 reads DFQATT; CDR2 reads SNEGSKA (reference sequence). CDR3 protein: CSASPEGVRADTQYF.

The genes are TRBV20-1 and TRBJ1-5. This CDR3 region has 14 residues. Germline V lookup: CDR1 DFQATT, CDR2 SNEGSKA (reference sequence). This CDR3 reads CSARGIRTNQPQHF.

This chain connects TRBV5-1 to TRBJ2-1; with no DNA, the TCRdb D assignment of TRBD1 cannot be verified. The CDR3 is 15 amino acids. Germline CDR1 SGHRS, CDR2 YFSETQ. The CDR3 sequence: CASSRDRSSYNEQFF.

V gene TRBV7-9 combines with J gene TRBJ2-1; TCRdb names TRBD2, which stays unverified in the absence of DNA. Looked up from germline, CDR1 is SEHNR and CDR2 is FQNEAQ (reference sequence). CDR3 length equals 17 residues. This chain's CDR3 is CASSSLPGLAGSNEQFF.

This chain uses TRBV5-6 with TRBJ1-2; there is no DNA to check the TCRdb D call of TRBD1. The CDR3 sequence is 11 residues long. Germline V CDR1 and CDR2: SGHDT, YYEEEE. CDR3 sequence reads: CASSLSGLGTF.

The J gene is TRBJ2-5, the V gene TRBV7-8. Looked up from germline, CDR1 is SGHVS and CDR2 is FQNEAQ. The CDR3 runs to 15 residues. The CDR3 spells CASSLRGFYQETQYF. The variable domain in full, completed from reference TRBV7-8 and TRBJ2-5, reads GAGVSQSPRYKVAKRGQDVALRCDPISGHVSLFWYQQALGQGPEFLTYFQNEAQLDKSGLPSDRFFAERPEGSVSTLKIQRTQQEDSAVYLCASSLRGFYQETQYFGPGTRLLVL.

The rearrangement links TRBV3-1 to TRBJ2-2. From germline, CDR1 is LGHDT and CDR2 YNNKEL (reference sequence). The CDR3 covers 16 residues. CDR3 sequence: CASSQDFWLTTGELFF.

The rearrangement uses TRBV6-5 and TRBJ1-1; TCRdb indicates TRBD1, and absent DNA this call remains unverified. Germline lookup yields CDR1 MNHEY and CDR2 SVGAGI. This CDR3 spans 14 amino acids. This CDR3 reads CASSYDTGRTEAFF.

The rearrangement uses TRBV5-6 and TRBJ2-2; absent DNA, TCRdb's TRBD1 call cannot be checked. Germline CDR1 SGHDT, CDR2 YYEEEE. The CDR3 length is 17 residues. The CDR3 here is CASSLGGQGMKIGELFF.

The CDR3 loop reads CASRGDNQPQHF. J is TRBJ1-5 and V is TRBV18. The germline V gene has CDR1 KGHSH and CDR2 LQKENI. This CDR3 contains 12 residues.

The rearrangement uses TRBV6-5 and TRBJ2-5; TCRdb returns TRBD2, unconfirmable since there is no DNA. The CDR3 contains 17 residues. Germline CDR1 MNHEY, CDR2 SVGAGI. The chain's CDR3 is CASSYSPTSGGRETQYF.

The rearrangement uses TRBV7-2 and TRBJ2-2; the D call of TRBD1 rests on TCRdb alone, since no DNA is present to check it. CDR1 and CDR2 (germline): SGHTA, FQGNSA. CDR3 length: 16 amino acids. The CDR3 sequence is CASTFSQGANTGELFF.